This entry lists 21 T cell receptor beta chains sequenced from one sample in a study of blood T cells in healthy people across ages. For the second PCR, which ran for about 6 to 11 cycles, a sample-barcoded 5' primer and a J-beta primer mix were used. TCRdb called the 5' RACE reads again in MiXCR, with one record for every CDR3 protein. Of 910,000 or so distinct CDR3 sequences in the sample, just over 50% were seen once. The sequenced material came from blood. The receptors were sampled from a woman in her fifties or sixties in good health.

The sample holds a few counts of this clonotype. This chain links TRBV20-1 with TRBJ2-5, with 7 nucleotides matching TRBD2. Germline V lookup: CDR1 DFQATT, CDR2 SNEGSKA (reference sequence). The CDR3 is made up of 12 amino acids. Trimming cost V 6 bases and J 4 bases; bases outside gene matches: 5. DNA of the CDR3: TGCAGTGCAAGGACTAGAAGAGAGACCCAGTACTTC. Translation: CSARTRRETQYF.

The chain has TRBV11-2 and TRBJ2-5; 8 nucleotides agree with TRBD1. V gave up 4 bases and J gave up 4 bases; unmatched junction bases: 11. There are 16 residues in the CDR3. Germline CDR1 reads SGHAT; CDR2 reads FQNNGV. CDR3: CASSSRDRLNLETQYF. In DNA, the CDR3 is TGTGCCAGCAGCTCCCGGGACAGGTTAAACCTAGAGACCCAGTACTTC.

The chain recombines TRBV6-6 with TRBJ2-7; tentative D call: TRBD1 (5 bases). There are 15 residues in the CDR3. Trimming left V 0 bases short and J 0 bases short, with 9 bases between. CDR1 and CDR2 (germline): MNHNY, SVGAGI (reference sequence). The CDR3 loop is CASSYSKTDSYEQYF. The DNA of the CDR3 is TGTGCCAGCAGTTACTCGAAGACAGACTCCTACGAGCAGTACTTC.

The chain employs TRBV20-1 and TRBJ2-5, with TRBD2 identical over 7 bases. Germline-derived CDR1 and CDR2 are DFQATT and SNEGSKA (reference sequence). V lost 1 base and J lost 5; bases outside the gene matches: 13. The CDR3 totals 16 residues. CDR3 DNA sequence: TGCAGTGCTAGAGTCCCCGAGGGGCGGGAGTTGGAGACCCAGTACTTC. Protein product: CSARVPEGRELETQYF.

The J gene is TRBJ1-5, the V gene TRBV4-2; 7 positions agree with TRBD1. Germline V gene lookup returns CDR1 LGHNA and CDR2 YNFKEQ. The CDR3 runs 17 residues. V shed 0 bases and J 6 bases; nucleotides not matched to a gene: 11. The CDR3 region has the DNA TGTGCCAGCAGCCAAGATAGGAGGGCAGGGGGTCTTCAGCCCCAGCATTTT. It codes for CASSQDRRAGGLQPQHF.

This clonotype came up a few times. This rearrangement joins TRBV29-1 to TRBJ2-7, with D possibly TRBD2 on 7 matching bases. Germline V gene lookup returns CDR1 SQVTM and CDR2 ANQGSEA. This CDR3 comprises 13 residues. V lost 6 bases, J lost 6 bases, and 18 bases lay in between. CDR3: CSVGRGGIGEQYF. In DNA form, the CDR3 reads TGCAGCGTGGGGAGGGGGGGAATCGGCGAGCAGTACTTC.

Points on this clonotype: A junction boundary mismatches the germline segment, possibly from a read error. This sequence joins TRBV6-5 and TRBJ1-2, with D perhaps TRBD1 (6 bases). Per the germline V gene, CDR1 is MNHEY and CDR2 is SVGAGI. This CDR3 is built from 13 residues. Written as DNA, the CDR3 is TGTGCCAGCAGTGACTCAGGGGTGGTGGGCTACACCTTC. It encodes CASSDSGVVGYTF.

The chain uses TRBV12-3 or TRBV12-4 and TRBJ2-7; TRBD1 might be the D (5 bases). V gave up 9 bases and J gave up 3 bases, with 12 bases separating them. This CDR3 comprises 12 residues. CDR3 region: CASATDFYEQYF. The CDR3 region has the DNA TGTGCCAGTGCGACAGACTTCTACGAGCAGTACTTC.

This clonotype was observed at least ten times. The genes are TRBV7-2 and TRBJ2-3; tentatively, D is TRBD1 (6 bases). The CDR3 spans 14 residues. The ends were cut back, 5 bases at V and 6 bases at J, with 15 bases in the middle. The germline CDR1 and CDR2 sequences are SGHTA and FQGNSA. CDR3 sequence (DNA): TGTGCCAGCAGCAAGCTACAGGGCCAGGATACGCAGTATTTT. Translated: CASSKLQGQDTQYF.

The chain is built from TRBV5-1 and TRBJ1-2, with 7 bases that match TRBD1. Germline assignment: CDR1 SGHRS and CDR2 YFSETQ. The junction had 9 bases not matched to a gene; V was cut back by 4 bases and J by 3 bases. CDR3 size: 15 residues. CDR3 sequence: CASSQPGQIDYGYTF. In nucleotides, the CDR3 is TGCGCCAGCAGCCAACCGGGACAGATTGACTATGGCTACACCTTC.

V usage is TRBV28 and J usage is TRBJ1-1; possible D gene TRBD1, 6 bases. Germline V gives CDR1 MDHEN, CDR2 SYDVKM. The CDR3 consists of 12 residues. The V end lost 3 bases, the J end lost 9 bases, and 11 bases lay between the germline ends. The CDR3 DNA reads as TGTGCCAGCAGTTTTTACGGGACACAAGCTTTCTTT. Amino acid sequence: CASSFYGTQAFF.

The genes are TRBV28 and TRBJ2-7, with D perhaps matching TRBD1 or TRBD2 (5 bases each). This CDR3 region has 12 residues. Germline CDR1 MDHEN, CDR2 SYDVKM. Trimming left V 5 bases short and J 7 bases short, with 12 bases between. The CDR3 sequence is CASSVGQREQYF. The CDR3 DNA sequence: TGTGCCAGCAGTGTGGGGCAGCGGGAGCAGTACTTC.

The CDR3 spells CASSQSTGATTYEQYF. As DNA, the CDR3 is TGTGCCAGCAGCCAAAGTACCGGGGCCACAACCTACGAGCAGTACTTC. The V and J genes are TRBV3-1 and TRBJ2-7; D is perhaps TRBD1 or TRBD2 (5 bases each). The CDR3 length is 16 residues. Deletions cut 2 bases from V and 2 bases from J, with 16 bases between. From germline, CDR1 is LGHDT and CDR2 YNNKEL (reference sequence).

This clonotype showed up just a few times. The chain has TRBV9 and TRBJ1-6, with D hard to call. The CDR3 is 14 amino acids. From germline, CDR1 is SGDLS and CDR2 YYNGEE. Trimming shortened V by 0 bases and J by 8 bases, and 9 bases separated the two germline ends. The CDR3 protein is CASSVASGDSPLHF. The CDR3 DNA sequence: TGTGCCAGCAGCGTAGCAAGTGGGGATTCACCCCTCCACTTT.

This clonotype was picked up a small number of times. The CDR3 region is CASSLSPSGINTGELFF. CDR3 in DNA: TGTGCCAGCAGTTTATCTCCTAGCGGGATCAACACCGGGGAGCTGTTTTTT. The gene calls are TRBV28 and TRBJ2-2; 9 positions agree with TRBD2. CDR1 and CDR2 from the germline V gene are MDHEN and SYDVKM. The CDR3 extends over 17 amino acids. The trim removed 1 base at V and 2 bases at J, leaving 5 bases unmatched.

The chain links TRBV29-1 to TRBJ2-7; the match to TRBD1 covers 9 bases. The J call may not be correct, given that the DNA end is closer to TRBJ2-5. The CDR3 contains 15 residues. Germline CDR1 is SQVTM and CDR2 is ANQGSEA. As DNA, the CDR3 is TGCAGCGTTGTTTTGACAGGGGGTGGTCGAGAGACCCAGTACTTC. Translated, it gives CSVVLTGGGRETQYF.

To note about this clonotype: The junction departs from the called germline gene at one end, perhaps through a read error. This chain uses TRBV4-1 with TRBJ1-2; maybe TRBD1 (5 bases). Germline CDR1 and CDR2: MGHRA and YSYEKL. This CDR3 has 17 residues. The CDR3 nucleotides are TGCACCAGCAGCCAAGATCCTCGAGCAGGGAACTTCTATGGCTACACCTTC. Its translation is CTSSQDPRAGNFYGYTF.

This clonotype was counted only a few times. This chain links TRBV5-1 with TRBJ2-1, with TRBD2 matching 7 bases. The ends lost 5 bases at V and 4 bases at J; junction bases unmatched: 15. Germline CDR1 is SGHRS and CDR2 is YFSETQ. CDR3 length: 17 residues. CDR3 loop: CASSPIGVAGAYNEQFF. The CDR3 DNA is TGCGCCAGCAGTCCAATTGGAGTGGCGGGAGCTTACAATGAGCAGTTCTTC.

The genes are TRBV12-3 or TRBV12-4 and TRBJ1-1; D is unclear. V was trimmed by 2 bases and J by 10 bases, leaving 14 bases between them. CDR3 length: 13 amino acids. CDR3 DNA: TGTGCCAGCAGTTTATTTTTTCGTAACCGAGCTTTCTTT. This gives the protein CASSLFFRNRAFF.

The chain combines TRBV27 with TRBJ2-7; tentative D call: TRBD2 (5 bases). V was clipped by 3 bases and J by 4 bases, with 16 bases between them. The CDR3 is 15 residues long. Germline assignment: CDR1 MNHEY and CDR2 SMNVEV (reference sequence). The CDR3 sequence: CASSFYLGRGYEQYF. The CDR3 coding sequence is TGTGCCAGCAGTTTTTATTTGGGTCGGGGTTACGAGCAGTACTTC.

The chain couples TRBV4-2 to TRBJ2-1; TRBD2 agrees at 10 bases. The CDR3 consists of 17 residues. CDR1 is LGHNA, CDR2 YNFKEQ, per germline. V shed 0 bases, J shed 4 bases, and the junction held 6 bases outside the gene matches. This chain's CDR3 is CASSQDRTSGYYNEQFF. For the CDR3, the DNA is TGTGCCAGCAGCCAAGACAGGACTAGCGGATATTACAATGAGCAGTTCTTC.